The 8 T cell receptor beta chains presented below share a single source sample, sequenced in a study of blood T cell repertoires in COVID-19. Profiling relied on immunoSEQ multiplex PCR, and the TCRdb table lists in-frame clones only, not all of them. In the table there are some 250,000 clones, roughly 89% of which are singletons. Sample: PBMCs or T cells enriched from blood (not recorded which). These TCRs come from a middle-aged man who had recovered from COVID-19.

This sequence joins TRBV7-9 and TRBJ2-1, with 14 bases lining up with TRBD2. CDR1 and CDR2 (germline): SEHNR, FQNEAQ (reference sequence). The CDR3 has 17 amino acids. The junction had 13 bases not matched to a gene; V was cut back by 5 bases and J by 10 bases. CDR3 loop: CASSLGTSGSLGREQFF. CDR3 in DNA: TGTGCCAGCAGCCTAGGGACTAGCGGGAGTCTTGGACGGGAGCAGTTCTTC.

The CDR3 here is CASSLPRTGDNTGELFF. Here the CDR3 DNA reads TGTGCCAGCAGCCTCCCCAGGACAGGGGATAACACCGGGGAGCTGTTTTTT. This chain links TRBV9 with TRBJ2-2; 9 bases line up with TRBD1. The CDR3 is 17 residues long. V was pared by 4 bases and J by 2 bases, with 9 bases of the junction left unmatched. Germline lookup yields CDR1 SGDLS and CDR2 YYNGEE.

This chain links TRBV7-2 with TRBJ1-4; maybe TRBD1 (5 bases). The CDR3 runs to 15 residues. V lost 2 bases and J 4 bases, leaving 11 bases between the germline ends. Per the germline V gene, CDR1 is SGHTA and CDR2 is FQGNSA. The CDR3 coding sequence is TGTGCCAGCAGCTTAACCGGTCAGGGTAATGAAAAACTGTTTTTT. Its translation: CASSLTGQGNEKLFF.

The chain is built from TRBV3-1 (or the pseudogene TRBV3-2) and TRBJ1-1; D remains ambiguous. CDR3 length: 13 residues. V was pared by 3 bases and J by 10 bases, with 15 bases between. Per germline, CDR1 LGHDT and CDR2 YNNKEL (reference sequence). The CDR3 here is CASSHGSLFAAFF. CDR3 in DNA: TGTGCCAGCAGCCACGGGAGTTTATTCGCAGCTTTCTTT.

The J gene is TRBJ1-1, the V gene TRBV4-3; TRBD1 might be the D (6 bases). The germline CDR1 and CDR2 sequences are LGHNA and YSLEER. The V end lost 2 bases, the J end lost 0 bases, and 10 bases lay between the germline ends. CDR3 size: 15 residues. CDR3 sequence (DNA): TGCGCCAGCAGCCAATCCGGACAGCTGAACACTGAAGCTTTCTTT. Its protein product is CASSQSGQLNTEAFF.

CDR3 region: CATSRGGQGLHNEQFF. CDR3 nucleotides: TGTGCCACCAGCAGGGGGGGACAGGGGTTGCACAATGAGCAGTTCTTC. J is TRBJ2-1 and V is TRBV15; 10 nucleotides match TRBD1. Germline CDR1 reads LNHNV; CDR2 reads YYDKDF (reference sequence). Trimming at V came to 3 bases and at J to 5 bases, leaving 7 bases not matched to a gene. This CDR3 region has 16 residues. The full variable domain, completed using reference TRBV15 and TRBJ2-1, is DAMVIQNPRYQVTQFGKPVTLSCSQTLNHNVMYWYQQKSSQAPKLLFHYYDKDFNNEADTPDNFQSRRPNTSFCFLDIRSPGLGDTAMYLCATSRGGQGLHNEQFFGPGTRLTVL.

The V call is TRBV7-6, the J call TRBJ2-3; 10 bases agree with TRBD2. Germline CDR1 and CDR2: SGHVS and FNYEAQ. With 5 bases clipped from V and 3 bases from J, the junction kept 5 bases outside the gene matches. This CDR3 spans 15 amino acids. The CDR3 bases are TGTGCCAGCAGCCCCCGGACTAGCGGTACAGATACGCAGTATTTT. It specifies CASSPRTSGTDTQYF.

The CDR3 reads CASSQEGSRRETQYF. The CDR3 nucleotides read TGTGCCAGCAGCCAAGAAGGGTCGCGGAGGGAGACCCAGTACTTC. V usage is TRBV3-1 (or the pseudogene TRBV3-2) and J usage is TRBJ2-5, with D perhaps TRBD2 (5 bases). CDR3 length equals 15 residues. Germline-derived CDR1 and CDR2 are LGHDT and YNNKEL (reference sequence). Trimming stripped 0 bases from V and 5 bases from J, with 13 bases between.